Listed below are T cell receptor beta chains from one sample, sequenced in a study of blood T cells in healthy people across ages. MiXCR, applied by TCRdb to the 5' RACE reads, yields one record per CDR3 protein. This table has about 620,000 distinct CDR3 sequences, around a fifth appearing once. Material: blood. The source is a man aged 65 to 79 in good health. Both conserved end residues are part of each CDR3. A D gene is named only where the DNA matches it firmly. Clone size is not always given. Where it is, it says once, few, many or a class for expanded clones.

J	length	size	D	V	CDR3	DNA
TRBJ1-3	15	-	-	TRBV28	CASSLVGTPANTIYF	TGTGCCAGCAGTTTAGTGGGGACACCGGCAAACACCATATATTTT
TRBJ2-5	12	few	-	TRBV6-2/TRBV6-3	CASSHWKETQYF	TGTGCCAGCAGTCACTGGAAAGAGACCCAGTACTTC
TRBJ2-1	14	few	-	TRBV7-2	CASSLGLVLYEQFF	TGTGCCAGCAGCTTAGGACTAGTTTTATATGAGCAGTTCTTC
TRBJ2-5	13	-	TRBD1	TRBV19	CASSMTGPETQYF	TGTGCCAGTAGTATGACAGGGCCAGAGACCCAGTACTTC
TRBJ2-5	14	few	TRBD2	TRBV10-3	CAITDSGSRETQYF	TGTGCCATCACCGATAGCGGGAGTAGGGAGACCCAGTACTTC
TRBJ2-1	15	-	-	TRBV15	CATSRDKSPWNEQFF	TGTGCCACCAGCAGAGATAAGTCCCCCTGGAATGAGCAGTTCTTC
TRBJ2-5	14	-	TRBD1	TRBV3-1	CASSSGQSGETQYF	TGTGCCAGCAGCTCGGGACAGTCGGGCGAGACCCAGTACTTC
TRBJ2-3	15	many	TRBD2	TRBV29-1	CSVARTSGRTDTQYF	TGCAGCGTCGCACGGACTAGCGGGAGGACAGATACGCAGTATTTT
TRBJ1-5	14	-	-	TRBV12-3/TRBV12-4	CASSLVTPGWPQHF	TGTGCCAGCAGTTTGGTCACCCCAGGATGGCCCCAGCATTTT
TRBJ2-3	10	-	-	TRBV2	CASWEDTQYF	TGTGCCAGCTGGGAAGATACGCAGTATTTT
TRBJ2-5	17	many	TRBD1	TRBV18	CASSPSSYRGRGETQYF	TGTGCCAGCTCACCGAGCTCATACAGGGGGCGAGGAGAGACCCAGTACTTC
TRBJ2-7	12	-	-	TRBV18	CASSPDEGEQYF	TGTGCCAGCTCACCCGACGAAGGCGAGCAGTACTTC
TRBJ2-1	17	-	TRBD1	TRBV6-5	CASSYRIQQGVGNEQFF	TGTGCCAGCAGTTACCGTATACAACAGGGGGTAGGCAATGAGCAGTTCTTC
TRBJ2-7	15	-	-	TRBV9	CASSVDPSATYEQYF	TGTGCCAGCAGCGTAGATCCTAGCGCCACCTACGAACAGTACTTC
TRBJ2-2	14	few	TRBD1	TRBV5-1	CASSFGQARGELFF	TGCGCCAGCAGCTTTGGACAGGCCCGGGGGGAGCTGTTTTTT
TRBJ2-1	15	-	-	TRBV5-1	CASSFLARDTNEQFF	TGCGCCAGCAGCTTCCTAGCCCGGGATACTAATGAGCAGTTCTTC
TRBJ2-7	13	-	-	TRBV7-2	CASSLLGVGEQYF	TGTGCCAGCAGCTTGCTGGGAGTCGGCGAGCAGTACTTC
TRBJ1-5	14	few	-	TRBV10-3	CAISETDMGQPQHF	TGTGCCATCAGTGAAACGGACATGGGTCAGCCCCAGCATTTT
TRBJ2-2	16	few	-	TRBV7-3	CASRQTGQKNTGELFF	TGTGCCAGCAGACAAACCGGACAGAAGAACACCGGGGAGCTGTTTTTT
TRBJ1-1	16	-	-	TRBV2	CARTPDGGSPNTEAFF	TGTGCCAGAACCCCGGACGGAGGCTCGCCGAACACTGAAGCTTTCTTT